The text below deals with one TCR beta chain. No antigen is known for it. The data derive from a study of cytomegalovirus exposure and HLA in healthy donors. In the PCR, 60 Vbeta and 13 Jbeta primers were used. Profiling relied on immunoSEQ multiplex PCR, and the TCRdb table lists in-frame clones only, not all of them. The profile covers about 160,000 clones, with approximately 80% appearing a single time and around 6% taken by the ten largest. CDR1 is SEHNR and CDR2 is FQNEAQ in the germline V gene (reference sequence). Trimming stripped 8 bases from V and 8 bases from J, with 7 bases between. The CDR3 totals 10 residues. General study findings and limits: TCR beta V segments were, for the most part, productive about 87% or about 30% of the time in an earlier analysis.

Samples came from healthy bone marrow donors. The receptor was isolated from a man aged 50-59 years in good health and CMV-seropositive. Specimen: PBMCs. The V and J genes are TRBV7-9 and TRBJ1-3; D gene uncertain. CDR3 protein: CASGRDTIYF. The CDR3 coding sequence is TGTGCCAGCGGGCGAGACACCATATATTTT.